This T cell receptor (beta chain) stems from a study of tumor and adjacent non-tumor tissue in lung cancer. On the study more broadly: Histology: about a dozen adenocarcinoma, a couple of squamous cell carcinoma, 1 small cell lung cancer. Broader study findings: Tumor tissue had significantly higher TCR diversity than normal lung. Tumor repertoires had a smaller top 100 clone share than normal lung. Tumor TCR diversity, when higher, was linked to shorter survival.

A modified ARM-PCR protocol with three rounds of nested PCR amplified TCRbeta. TCRdb re-analysed the multiplex PCR reads in MiXCR, keeping a single row per CDR3 protein. The profile covers fewer than 100,000 distinct CDR3 sequences, with 65% to 85% appearing a single time and 51% taken by the ten largest. No cell sorting was done before RNA was extracted from the tissue. More than 3 cm separated this lung sample from the edge of the tumor. A note on this clonotype: The antigen is undetermined. The junction does not match germline at one end; this may be a read error.

This CDR3 spans 12 amino acids. Germline loops: CDR1 SQVTM, CDR2 ANQGSEA. The clonotype was recovered from a man aged 55 to 69 with non-small cell lung cancer. The chain joins TRBV29-1 to TRBJ1-1, with D possibly being TRBD1 (5 bases). Material: distant non-tumor lung tissue. The CDR3 bases are TGCAGCGCCCAAGGGGAGGAAACTGAGGCTTTCTTT. It codes for CSAQGEETEAFF.